A selection of T cell receptor beta chains follows, all from one sample in a study of blood T cell repertoires in COVID-19. Repertoires were generated with immunoSEQ multiplex PCR, while TCRdb's copy carries only in-frame clones and drops some. The data hold 65,000 to 85,000 clones, with around 83% observed a single time. Sequenced: peripheral blood. All receptors derive from a man aged 45 to 65 with active COVID-19. CDR3s include the opening cysteine and the closing phenylalanine or tryptophan. A D gene is named only where the DNA matches it firmly. Clone size is given for some rows only: seen once, a few or many times, or a class if the clone is expanded.

j_call clone_size v_call d_call cdr3_aa cdr3_nt
TRBJ1-1 NA TRBV18 TRBD1 CASSPPSGGTEAFF TGTGCCAGCTCACCACCGTCAGGGGGGACTGAAGCTTTCTTT
TRBJ1-2 NA TRBV19 NA CASSIPRDYGYTF TGTGCCAGTAGTATCCCCAGGGACTATGGCTACACCTTC
TRBJ2-3 NA TRBV5-1 TRBD2 CASSNSERGGTDTQYF TGCGCCAGCAGCAATTCGGAGCGGGGGGGCACAGATACGCAGTATTTT
TRBJ1-6 NA TRBV5-1 TRBD1 CASRDLQGDRVLSPLHF TGCGCCAGCAGGGACCTCCAGGGGGACAGGGTCTTATCACCCCTCCACTTT
TRBJ2-5 NA TRBV5-5 NA CASSRPGQETQYF TGTGCCAGCAGCCGGCCGGGTCAAGAGACCCAGTACTTC
TRBJ2-7 NA TRBV9 TRBD2 CASSIRPSGLAGSKQYF TGTGCCAGCAGCATACGGCCTTCAGGACTAGCGGGAAGTAAGCAGTACTTC
TRBJ2-7 once TRBV18 NA CASSPQLENEQYF TGTGCCAGCTCACCACAATTAGAAAACGAGCAGTACTTC
TRBJ1-1 NA TRBV2 TRBD1 CASTMDRGGEAFF TGTGCCAGCACTATGGACAGGGGCGGTGAAGCTTTCTTT
TRBJ2-1 few TRBV7-2 NA CASSLVPSYNEQFF TGTGCCAGCAGCTTAGTCCCTTCCTACAATGAGCAGTTCTTC
TRBJ1-5 NA TRBV28 TRBD1 CASSYRGPQPQHF TGTGCCAGCAGTTACAGGGGGCCGCAGCCCCAGCATTTT
TRBJ2-5 NA TRBV11-2 TRBD1 CASSADRGETQYF TGTGCCAGCAGCGCGGACAGGGGAGAGACCCAGTACTTC
TRBJ1-1 NA TRBV7-6 TRBD1 CASSLAGQANTEAFF TGTGCCAGCAGCTTAGCGGGACAGGCGAACACTGAAGCTTTCTTT
TRBJ2-7 NA TRBV9 TRBD2 CASSVSGEGLPYEQYF TGTGCCAGCAGCGTGTCGGGGGAGGGCCTTCCCTACGAGCAGTACTTC
TRBJ1-1 NA TRBV11-2 NA CASSLQGNTEAFF TGTGCCAGCAGCTTGCAGGGAAACACTGAAGCTTTCTTT
TRBJ2-3 NA TRBV6-4 TRBD1 CASSDGQGATDTQYF TGTGCCAGCAGTGACGGACAGGGGGCCACAGATACGCAGTATTTT
TRBJ2-1 NA TRBV24-1 TRBD2 CATSDFGGGAGEQFF TGTGCCACCAGTGATTTTGGCGGGGGGGCGGGTGAGCAGTTCTTC
TRBJ1-3 NA TRBV18 NA CASSPRQAPGGNTIYF TGTGCCAGCTCACCACGACAGGCTCCGGGGGGAAACACCATATATTTT
TRBJ2-5 NA TRBV5-1 TRBD2 CASSPTSGRARETQYF TGCGCCAGCAGCCCGACTAGCGGGAGGGCCCGGGAGACCCAGTACTTC
TRBJ1-2 once TRBV5-4 TRBD1 CASSPDRGSGYTF TGTGCCAGCAGCCCAGACAGGGGATCTGGCTACACCTTC
TRBJ2-1 NA TRBV18 TRBD1 CASSPRTGTEGSNEQFF TGTGCCAGCTCACCGAGGACAGGGACAGAGGGCTCAAATGAGCAGTTCTTC
TRBJ1-5 once TRBV6-5 TRBD1 CASRWTGAVQPQHF TGTGCCAGCAGGTGGACAGGGGCGGTGCAGCCCCAGCATTTT
TRBJ2-3 once TRBV6-1 NA CASSERTSTDTQYF TGTGCCAGCAGTGAACGGACTAGCACAGATACGCAGTATTTT
TRBJ2-7 NA TRBV7-3 TRBD2 CTSSPIVAGPGEQYF TGTACCAGCAGTCCCATTGTAGCGGGGCCTGGCGAGCAGTACTTC
TRBJ2-7 NA TRBV24-1 TRBD1 CATSTTGTGLRGDRANEQYF TGTGCCACCAGTACCACCGGGACAGGGCTGCGTGGGGACAGGGCTAACGAGCAGTACTTC
TRBJ1-6 NA TRBV5-1 NA CASSRSGNNSPLHF TGCGCCAGCTCACGGAGTGGAAATAATTCACCCCTCCACTTT
TRBJ1-4 NA TRBV28 NA CASTEQGPEKLFF TGTGCCAGCACGGAACAGGGTCCTGAAAAACTGTTTTTT
TRBJ2-7 few TRBV18 TRBD2 CASSPGLAVTYEQYF TGTGCCAGCTCCCCAGGACTAGCGGTAACCTACGAGCAGTACTTC
TRBJ2-7 NA TRBV6-5 NA CASSYSETELYEQYF TGTGCCAGCAGTTACTCGGAGACAGAACTCTACGAGCAGTACTTC
TRBJ1-1 NA TRBV10-3 NA CAIRAAGLNTEAFF TGTGCCATCAGGGCGGCGGGATTGAACACTGAAGCTTTCTTT
TRBJ2-5 NA TRBV7-9 NA CASRNKGPQETQYF TGTGCCAGCAGGAACAAGGGGCCCCAAGAGACCCAGTACTTC
TRBJ2-7 NA TRBV3-1/TRBV3-2 NA CASSLRQGLEQYF TGTGCCAGCAGTCTCCGACAGGGACTCGAGCAGTACTTC
TRBJ2-1 few TRBV7-9 TRBD2 CAVSGRGYNEQFF TGTGCCGTAAGCGGGAGGGGCTACAATGAGCAGTTCTTC
TRBJ2-7 few TRBV6-6 NA CASSCNRFSCEQYF TGTGCCAGCAGTTGCAACAGGTTTTCGTGCGAGCAGTACTTC
TRBJ2-1 NA TRBV9 TRBD2 CASSAGTTEQFF TGTGCCAGCAGCGCCGGGACTACTGAGCAGTTCTTC
TRBJ2-5 NA TRBV3-1/TRBV3-2 NA CASGGIEETQYF TGTGCCAGCGGGGGGATTGAAGAGACCCAGTACTTC
TRBJ2-1 NA TRBV9 NA CASSAGLYNDEQFF TGTGCCAGCAGCGCCGGACTGTACAACGATGAGCAGTTCTTC
TRBJ1-5 few TRBV6-6 TRBD1 CASSLNVDRVGAQPQHF TGTGCCAGCAGTCTCAACGTGGACAGGGTCGGCGCTCAGCCCCAGCATTTT
TRBJ1-1 NA TRBV6-6 TRBD1 CASSLGQGGEAFF TGTGCCAGCAGTTTGGGACAGGGAGGTGAAGCTTTCTTT
TRBJ2-1 NA TRBV5-4 NA CASSTGLGEQFF TGTGCCAGCAGCACTGGACTGGGTGAGCAGTTCTTC
TRBJ1-6 NA TRBV7-9 NA CASSPEGWRERANSPLHF TGTGCCAGCAGCCCCGAAGGGTGGAGGGAGAGGGCTAATTCACCCCTCCACTTT
TRBJ2-3 NA TRBV4-3 NA CASSPQGSGDTDTQYF TGCGCCAGCAGCCCCCAAGGAAGCGGAGACACAGATACGCAGTATTTT
TRBJ2-2 once TRBV7-2 NA CASSFAKGGTGELFF TGTGCCAGCAGCTTTGCGAAGGGAGGTACCGGGGAGCTGTTTTTT
TRBJ1-1 NA TRBV29-1 NA CSALPPGGEAFF TGCAGCGCGCTACCCCCGGGGGGTGAAGCTTTCTTT
TRBJ2-7 once TRBV6-5 NA CASSPFPSYEQYF TGTGCCAGCAGCCCCTTCCCCTCCTACGAGCAGTACTTC
TRBJ1-2 NA TRBV29-1 NA CSVEIDRSNGYTF TGCAGCGTTGAGATAGACAGGTCCAATGGCTACACCTTC
TRBJ2-2 few TRBV5-5 TRBD1 CASTPEQGAITGELFF TGTGCCAGCACCCCGGAACAGGGGGCAATTACCGGGGAGCTGTTTTTT
TRBJ2-2 NA TRBV7-2 NA CASSYLQGTGELFF TGTGCCAGCAGCTATTTACAGGGAACCGGGGAGCTGTTTTTT
TRBJ2-5 NA TRBV18 TRBD2 CASQLAGGQETQYF TGTGCCAGCCAACTAGCGGGGGGGCAAGAGACCCAGTACTTC
TRBJ2-7 once TRBV5-6 NA CASSPAGGQSEQYF TGTGCCAGCAGCCCGGCCGGGGGGCAGAGCGAGCAGTACTTC
TRBJ2-3 NA TRBV7-2 TRBD1 CASSLVAKGAGRDTQYF TGTGCCAGCAGCTTAGTCGCAAAGGGGGCAGGTCGGGATACGCAGTATTTT
TRBJ1-5 NA TRBV6-5 NA CAGGGFQPQHF TGTGCCGGGGGGGGGTTTCAGCCCCAGCATTTT
TRBJ2-7 once TRBV14 NA CASSQGGGVGHF TGTGCCAGCAGCCAAGGCGGAGGGGTGGGGCACTTC
TRBJ2-1 NA TRBV7-9 TRBD2 CASSSWTSGSGYEQFF TGTGCCAGCAGCTCGTGGACTAGCGGGAGTGGGTATGAGCAGTTCTTC
TRBJ2-5 NA TRBV5-1 NA CASSLTGGAQETQYF TGCGCCAGCAGCTTGACTGGGGGGGCCCAAGAGACCCAGTACTTC
TRBJ2-1 NA TRBV6-6 NA CASTSGGEQFF TGTGCCAGCACCTCCGGGGGTGAGCAGTTCTTC
TRBJ2-7 NA TRBV9 TRBD1 CASSLYGTGGYEQYF TGTGCCAGCAGCCTCTATGGGACAGGGGGCTACGAGCAGTACTTC
TRBJ1-6 once TRBV7-8 NA CASSPRQVIDNSPLHF TGTGCCAGCAGCCCCCGACAGGTTATAGATAATTCACCCCTCCACTTT